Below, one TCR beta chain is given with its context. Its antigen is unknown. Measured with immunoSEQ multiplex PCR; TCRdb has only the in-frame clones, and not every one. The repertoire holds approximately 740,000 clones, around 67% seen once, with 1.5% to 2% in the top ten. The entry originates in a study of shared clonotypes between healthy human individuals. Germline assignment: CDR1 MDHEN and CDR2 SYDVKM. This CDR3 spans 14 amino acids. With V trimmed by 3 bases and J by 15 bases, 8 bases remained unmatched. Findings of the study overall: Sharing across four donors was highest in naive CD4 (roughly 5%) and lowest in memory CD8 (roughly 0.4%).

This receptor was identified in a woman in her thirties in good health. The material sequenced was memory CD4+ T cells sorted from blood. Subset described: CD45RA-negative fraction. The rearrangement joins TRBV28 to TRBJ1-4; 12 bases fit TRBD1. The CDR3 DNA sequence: TGTGCCAGCAGTTTCCGGGACAGGGGGCAAGGGGTGTTTTTT. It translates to CASSFRDRGQGVFF.